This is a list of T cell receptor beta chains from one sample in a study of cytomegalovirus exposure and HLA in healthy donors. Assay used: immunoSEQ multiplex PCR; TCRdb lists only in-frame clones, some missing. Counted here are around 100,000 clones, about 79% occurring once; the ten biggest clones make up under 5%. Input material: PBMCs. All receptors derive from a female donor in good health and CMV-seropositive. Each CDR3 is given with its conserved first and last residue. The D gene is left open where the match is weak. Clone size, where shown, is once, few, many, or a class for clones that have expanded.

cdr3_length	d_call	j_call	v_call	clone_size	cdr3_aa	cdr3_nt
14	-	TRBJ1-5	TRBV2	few	CASREDNSNQPQHF	TGTGCCAGCAGGGAGGATAATAGCAATCAGCCCCAGCATTTT
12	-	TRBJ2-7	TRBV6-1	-	CASSDGPYEQYF	TGTGCCAGCAGTGATGGGCCCTACGAGCAGTACTTC
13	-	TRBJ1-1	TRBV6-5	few	CASRSGTRYEAFF	TGTGCCAGCAGATCCGGGACAAGGTATGAAGCTTTCTTT
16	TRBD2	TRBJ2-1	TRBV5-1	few	CASSRAVAGGPNEQFF	TGCGCCAGCAGCCGAGCAGTAGCGGGAGGGCCGAATGAGCAGTTCTTC
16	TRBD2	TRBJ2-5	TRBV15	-	CATSRDTAGGQETQYF	TGTGCCACCAGCAGAGATACAGCGGGAGGGCAAGAGACCCAGTACTTC
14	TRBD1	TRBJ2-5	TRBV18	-	CASSPDRGGETQYF	TGTGCCAGCTCACCCGACAGGGGCGGGGAGACCCAGTACTTC
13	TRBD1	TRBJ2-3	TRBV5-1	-	CASSSGQGITQYF	TGCGCCAGCAGCTCGGGACAGGGGATTACGCAGTATTTT
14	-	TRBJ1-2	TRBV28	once	CASSPSLTGYGYTF	TGTGCCAGCAGTCCCTCCTTGACGGGGTATGGCTACACCTTC
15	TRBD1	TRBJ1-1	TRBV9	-	CASGVLGTGATEAFF	TGTGCCAGCGGCGTATTAGGGACAGGGGCCACTGAAGCTTTCTTT
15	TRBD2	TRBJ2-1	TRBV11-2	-	CASSLDRLAGNEQFF	TGTGCCAGCAGCTTAGATCGACTAGCGGGCAATGAGCAGTTCTTC
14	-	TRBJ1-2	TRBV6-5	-	CASSYAVGSYGYTF	TGTGCCAGCAGTTACGCGGTCGGGTCTTATGGCTACACCTTC
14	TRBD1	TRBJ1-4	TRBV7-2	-	CASSMDRGAEKLFF	TGTGCCAGCAGTATGGACAGGGGAGCGGAAAAACTGTTTTTT
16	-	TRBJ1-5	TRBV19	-	CASSIARQEGNQPQHF	TGTGCCAGTAGTATAGCTCGTCAGGAGGGGAATCAGCCCCAGCATTTT
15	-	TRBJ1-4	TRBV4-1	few	CASTRVQGLDEKLFF	TGCGCCAGCACCCGGGTGCAGGGGCTAGATGAAAAACTGTTTTTT
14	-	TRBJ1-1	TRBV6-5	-	CASSYLAGATEAFF	TGTGCCAGCAGTTACTTGGCAGGGGCAACTGAAGCTTTCTTT
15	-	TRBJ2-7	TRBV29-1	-	CSVDGYRGGVYEQYF	TGCAGCGTTGATGGTTATCGCGGGGGCGTCTACGAGCAGTACTTC
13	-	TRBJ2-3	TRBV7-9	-	CATRRGKIDTQYF	TGTGCCACCCGTAGGGGGAAGATAGATACGCAGTATTTT
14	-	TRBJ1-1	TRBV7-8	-	CASSPSQKNTEAFF	TGTGCCAGCAGCCCCAGTCAGAAGAACACTGAAGCTTTCTTT
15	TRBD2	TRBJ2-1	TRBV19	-	CASSIDAGGYNEQFF	TGTGCCAGTAGTATAGACGCGGGAGGCTACAATGAGCAGTTCTTC
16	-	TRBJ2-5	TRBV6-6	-	CASSASQNRLGETQYF	TGTGCCAGCAGTGCCTCACAGAACCGATTGGGAGAGACCCAGTACTTC
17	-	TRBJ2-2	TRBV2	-	CASSDSGGSWNTGELFF	TGTGCCAGCAGTGACTCAGGGGGGTCGTGGAACACCGGGGAGCTGTTTTTT
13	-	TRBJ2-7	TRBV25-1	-	CASSPKGGYEQYF	TGTGCCAGCTCTCCGAAGGGAGGCTACGAGCAGTACTTC
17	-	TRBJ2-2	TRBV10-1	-	CASSESGPSWGTGELFF	TGCGCCAGCAGTGAGTCCGGGCCTAGCTGGGGCACCGGGGAGCTGTTTTTT
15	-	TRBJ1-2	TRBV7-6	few	CASSLTLGADYGYTF	TGTGCCAGCAGCTTGACCCTCGGAGCTGACTATGGCTACACCTTC
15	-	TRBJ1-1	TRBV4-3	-	CASSQDPGLNTEAFF	TGCGCCAGCAGCCAAGATCCAGGATTGAACACTGAAGCTTTCTTT
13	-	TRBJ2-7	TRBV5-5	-	CASSSRERGEQYF	TGTGCCAGCAGCTCCAGGGAAAGGGGCGAGCAGTACTTC
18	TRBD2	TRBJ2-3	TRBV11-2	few	CASSSDSFSGVSTDTQYF	TGTGCCAGCAGCTCAGACTCCTTTAGCGGGGTGAGCACAGATACGCAGTATTTT
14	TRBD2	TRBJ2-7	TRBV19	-	CASSITSGPYEQYF	TGTGCCAGTAGTATTACTAGCGGCCCCTACGAGCAGTACTTC
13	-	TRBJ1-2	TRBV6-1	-	CASSETGSRGYTF	TGTGCCAGCAGTGAAACAGGGAGTAGGGGCTACACCTTC
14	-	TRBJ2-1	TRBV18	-	CASSPQGQGREQFF	TGTGCCAGCTCACCACAAGGTCAGGGGCGTGAGCAGTTCTTC
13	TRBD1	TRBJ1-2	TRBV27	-	CASSGTGVFGYTF	TGTGCCAGCAGTGGGACAGGGGTTTTCGGCTACACCTTC